This is a list of T cell receptor beta chains from one sample in a study of Graves' ophthalmopathy and Graves' hyperthyroidism. TCRdb called the multiplex PCR reads again in MiXCR, with one record for every CDR3 protein. The data hold about 420,000 distinct CDR3 sequences, with 20% to 25% observed a single time. Sequenced sample: peripheral blood. The source of these receptors is a woman between 18 and 29 years old with stable Graves' hyperthyroidism. Both conserved end residues are part of each CDR3. The D gene is left open where the match is weak. Clone size is stated in some rows and not others, as once, few, many or a class when expanded.

V gene	clone size	J gene	D gene	CDR3 protein	CDR3 DNA
TRBV24-1	NA	TRBJ2-5	NA	CATSDRTVQETQYF	TGTGCCACCAGTGATAGGACGGTTCAAGAGACCCAGTACTTC
TRBV6-2/TRBV6-3	many	TRBJ2-5	NA	CASRHREGKETQYF	TGTGCCAGCAGGCACCGTGAGGGGAAAGAGACCCAGTACTTC
TRBV6-1	many	TRBJ1-6	NA	CASSRSVSNSPLHF	TGTGCCAGCAGCCGCTCTGTTTCTAATTCACCCCTCCACTTT
TRBV6-2/TRBV6-3	many	TRBJ1-2	NA	CASSQPSYGYTF	TGTGCCAGCAGTCAGCCGAGCTATGGCTACACCTTC
TRBV20-1	NA	TRBJ2-5	NA	CSARDLADQETQYF	TGCAGTGCTAGAGATCTTGCGGACCAAGAGACCCAGTACTTC
TRBV12-3/TRBV12-4	many	TRBJ1-1	TRBD1	CASSRGTDFNTEAFF	TGTGCCAGCAGTCGAGGGACAGACTTTAACACTGAAGCTTTCTTT
TRBV6-1	many	TRBJ2-7	TRBD1	CASSQGAGYRYEQYF	TGTGCCAGCAGCCAGGGGGCGGGGTACCGTTACGAGCAGTACTTC
TRBV6-1	many	TRBJ2-7	NA	CASTRRGQTYEQYF	TGTGCCAGCACCAGGCGAGGACAGACCTACGAGCAGTACTTC
TRBV5-1	NA	TRBJ1-6	TRBD1	CASSVTMGQLVSPLHF	TGCGCCAGCAGCGTGACTATGGGACAGTTGGTTTCACCCCTCCACTTT
TRBV30	few	TRBJ2-1	TRBD2	CAWRAGEQFF	TGTGCCTGGAGAGCGGGAGAGCAGTTCTTC
TRBV5-1	few	TRBJ2-6	NA	CASTDTGSGANVLTF	TGCGCCAGCACCGATACAGGCTCCGGGGCCAACGTCCTGACTTTC
TRBV20-1	many	TRBJ2-7	TRBD1	CSAAGQVKNEQYF	TGCAGTGCTGCGGGACAGGTCAAAAACGAGCAGTACTTC
TRBV20-1	many	TRBJ1-1	NA	CSARGQTGNTEAFF	TGCAGTGCTAGAGGCCAGACAGGGAACACTGAAGCTTTCTTT
TRBV30	many	TRBJ1-2	TRBD1	CAWRTAGGYGYTF	TGTGCCTGGAGGACAGCAGGGGGTTATGGCTACACCTTC
TRBV2	few	TRBJ2-5	NA	CASSVQPSQETQYF	TGTGCCAGCAGTGTTCAGCCTAGCCAAGAGACCCAGTACTTC
TRBV10-3	NA	TRBJ1-2	NA	CAMTAEPGTATFKAGYTF	TGTGCCATGACCGCAGAACCCGGGACGGCGACTTTCAAGGCTGGCTACACCTTC
TRBV12-3/TRBV12-4	many	TRBJ1-2	TRBD1	CASSWDRRANYGYTF	TGTGCCAGCAGTTGGGACAGAAGGGCTAACTATGGCTACACCTTC
TRBV11-2	many	TRBJ2-7	NA	CASSPQGGLNFPYEQYF	TGTGCCAGCAGCCCGCAGGGGGGCCTCAACTTTCCTTACGAGCAGTACTTC
TRBV12-3/TRBV12-4	many	TRBJ2-7	TRBD2	CASGRTSGGIYEQYF	TGTGCCAGCGGTCGGACTAGCGGGGGTATCTACGAGCAGTACTTC
TRBV29-1	NA	TRBJ2-7	TRBD2	CSVELAGGIDYEQYF	TGCAGCGTAGAGTTAGCGGGAGGTATCGACTACGAGCAGTACTTC
TRBV13	many	TRBJ1-5	NA	CASCIRDQPQHF	TGTGCCAGCTGTATAAGGGACCAGCCCCAGCATTTT
TRBV30	few	TRBJ1-1	NA	CAWKPGEYTEAFF	TGTGCCTGGAAACCAGGGGAGTACACTGAAGCTTTCTTT
TRBV20-1	NA	TRBJ2-5	NA	CSAKLGESSETQYF	TGCAGTGCTAAACTGGGGGAGTCATCAGAGACCCAGTACTTC
TRBV2	NA	TRBJ2-7	NA	CASSAGPFGYEQYF	TGTGCCAGCAGCGCCGGACCGTTCGGGTACGAGCAGTACTTC
TRBV20-1	many	TRBJ2-4	TRBD2	CSASPGGFLAKNIQYF	TGCAGTGCTAGTCCGGGGGGGTTCTTAGCCAAAAACATTCAGTACTTC
TRBV2	NA	TRBJ2-7	NA	CASCKIDRPPYEQYF	TGTGCCAGCTGTAAAATCGACAGGCCCCCCTACGAGCAGTACTTC
TRBV3-1	NA	TRBJ1-5	NA	CASSQDYGAGNQPQHF	TGTGCCAGCAGCCAAGATTACGGGGCAGGCAATCAGCCCCAGCATTTT
TRBV19	many	TRBJ1-1	TRBD1	CASSPGQGSTEAFF	TGTGCCAGTAGTCCAGGACAGGGTAGCACTGAAGCTTTCTTT
TRBV6-5	few	TRBJ1-3	NA	CASSYSWGAGNTIYF	TGTGCCAGCAGTTACTCGTGGGGGGCTGGAAACACCATATATTTT
TRBV7-2	many	TRBJ1-1	TRBD1	CASSLQGAGNTEAFF	TGTGCCAGCAGCTTACAGGGGGCAGGGAACACTGAAGCTTTCTTT
TRBV20-1	NA	TRBJ1-1	NA	CSALPGQNTEAFF	TGCAGTGCCCTTCCCGGACAGAACACTGAAGCTTTCTTT
TRBV24-1	many	TRBJ2-5	TRBD2	CATSDLGLAGQETQYF	TGTGCCACCAGTGATCTGGGACTAGCGGGACAAGAGACCCAGTACTTC
TRBV6-1	NA	TRBJ2-5	TRBD2	CASSPSSGRAGETQYF	TGTGCCAGCAGCCCCAGTAGCGGGAGGGCCGGGGAGACCCAGTACTTC
TRBV7-2	many	TRBJ2-7	TRBD1	CASSPRTGGYEQYF	TGTGCCAGCAGCCCCCGGACAGGGGGGTACGAGCAGTACTTC
TRBV28	many	TRBJ2-7	NA	CASSSSGPEQYF	TGTGCCAGCAGCTCTTCAGGTCCCGAGCAGTACTTC
TRBV7-8	once	TRBJ1-5	NA	CASSKGRVSNQPQHF	TGTGCCAGCAGCAAGGGCAGGGTTAGCAATCAGCCCCAGCATTTT
TRBV28	many	TRBJ1-2	NA	CASRISGQHYGYTF	TGTGCCAGCAGGATTTCTGGACAGCACTATGGCTACACCTTC
TRBV28	many	TRBJ2-2	NA	CASRASVAANTGELFF	TGTGCCAGCAGGGCTAGCGTAGCCGCGAACACCGGGGAGCTGTTTTTT
TRBV2	NA	TRBJ1-6	TRBD1	CASKRDRNNSPLHF	TGTGCCAGCAAGCGGGACAGAAATAATTCACCCCTCCACTTT
TRBV7-2	many	TRBJ2-5	NA	CASSLMSGETQYF	TGTGCCAGCAGCTTAATGTCTGGGGAGACCCAGTACTTC